This TCR beta chain was found in a study of identical twins. Findings and limits, study-wide: Interpretation of the results relied on cross-sectional statistical analysis and not on following the same donors. Within beta out-of-frame sequences, the excess sharing observed between twins was weaker. Out-of-frame TCR alpha sharing observed in monozygotic twins exceeded model estimates. The more abundant beta clonotypes in cord blood had fewer insertions, and memory repertoires did not show this.

From germline, CDR1 is SGHDN and CDR2 FVKESK. The length of the CDR3 is 16 residues. Trimming removed 4 bases at V and 7 bases at J, with 20 bases between. TCRdb re-analysed the 5' RACE reads in MiXCR, keeping a single row per CDR3 protein. The sample has around 490,000 distinct CDR3 sequences; over 12% are singletons. This clonotype showed up just a few times. Its cognate antigen is unknown. The data were also submitted as part of a second study, on yellow fever vaccine responses in identical twins.

Material for sequencing was CD4+ T cells sorted from blood. The chain recombines TRBV14 with TRBJ2-1; D not resolved. The clonotype comes from a woman aged 18-35 years in good health. Here the CDR3 DNA reads TGTGCCAGCAGCCCGAGACCCGGGCTCTTGATGAATGAGCAGTTCTTC. It specifies CASSPRPGLLMNEQFF.